The sequence of this T cell receptor (beta chain) was determined in a study of identical twins. TCRdb ran MiXCR on the 5' RACE reads and lists one entry per CDR3 protein. The sample has some 790,000 distinct CDR3 sequences, roughly 20% seen once; the top ten hold around 13%. Germline CDR1 SGDLS, CDR2 YYNGEE. CDR3 length equals 18 residues. Unmatched junction bases numbered 13, after V lost 4 bases and J lost 4 bases. These sequences were also reported in another study, on T cells expressing NK-cell markers.

The V and J genes are TRBV9 and TRBJ2-1; 11 bases are shared with TRBD2. This clonotype was obtained from a woman aged 18-29 years in good health. Material for sequencing was PBMCs. The CDR3 region is CASSLPPTSGGSYNEQFF. The DNA for the CDR3 is TGTGCCAGCAGCCTACCCCCCACTAGCGGGGGATCATACAATGAGCAGTTCTTC. The full variable domain, with the rest looked up from reference TRBV9 and TRBJ2-1, is DSGVTQTPKHLITATGQRVTLRCSPRSGDLSVYWYQQSLDQGLQFLIQYYNGEERAKGNILERFSAQQFPDLHSELNLSSLELGDSALYFCASSLPPTSGGSYNEQFFGPGTRLTVL.